This entry is about one TCR beta chain. Its antigen is unknown. The record originates from a study of T-cell memory formation after mild COVID-19. Overall study findings and caveats: Balance between CD4 and CD8 was seen in clones contracting day 15 to 85, and a CD4+ lean was seen in later expanders.

TCRdb independently ran MiXCR on the 5' RACE reads; one entry per CDR3 protein. Of 350,000 to 400,000 distinct CDR3 sequences listed, around 21% were seen once; the top ten hold around 12%. The CDR3 is 16 residues long. The germline CDR1 and CDR2 sequences are KGHSH and LQKENI. The trim removed 3 bases at V and 1 base at J, leaving 8 bases unmatched. The sequence derives from an adult woman who had mild COVID-19 (a few samples of this study predate the infection). Cell type and time point are not known. V usage is TRBV18 and J usage is TRBJ1-1; 7 positions match TRBD1. The sample comprised PBMCs or a T cell subset sorted from them (not recorded which). In DNA form, the CDR3 reads TGTGCCAGCTCACCGCTAAGGGACAGATCGAACACTGAAGCTTTCTTT. This sequence encodes CASSPLRDRSNTEAFF.